Each of the 30 T cell receptor beta chains below was sequenced from the same sample in a study of blood T cell repertoires in COVID-19. Profiling relied on immunoSEQ multiplex PCR, and the TCRdb table lists in-frame clones only, not all of them. The sample comprises some 80,000 clones, 80% to 90% of which are singletons, and under 25% rests with the top ten. Material: peripheral blood. The origin of the receptors is a woman aged 50 to 65 with acute or convalescent COVID-19.

This chain uses TRBV18 with TRBJ1-5; 7 positions agree with TRBD1. The CDR3 is made up of 17 amino acids. Germline V gene sequence: CDR1 KGHSH, CDR2 LQKENI. Trimming cost V 2 bases and J 1 base; bases outside gene matches: 8. The CDR3 sequence is CASSPKAGGISNQPQHF. The CDR3 bases are TGTGCCAGCTCACCAAAGGCAGGGGGTATCAGCAATCAGCCCCAGCATTTT.

The V and J genes are TRBV6-1 and TRBJ2-7; weak D call: TRBD1 (6 bases). Germline assignment: CDR1 MNHNS and CDR2 SASEGT. V dropped 2 bases and J dropped 3 bases, with 14 bases sitting between them. This CDR3 is 15 amino acids long. CDR3 sequence: CASSEFWQGHYEQYF. CDR3 in DNA: TGTGCCAGCAGTGAATTCTGGCAGGGGCACTACGAGCAGTACTTC.

This sequence joins TRBV9 and TRBJ2-6; TRBD2 is a possible D gene (5 bases). Germline CDR1 reads SGDLS; CDR2 reads YYNGEE. V was pared by 4 bases and J by 5 bases, with 10 bases between. CDR3 length: 14 amino acids. The CDR3 nucleotides read TGTGCCAGCAGCTCCCGGGGTCGGGCCAACGTCCTGACTTTC. Translation gives CASSSRGRANVLTF. Full variable domain (remainder filled in from reference TRBV9 and TRBJ2-6): DSGVTQTPKHLITATGQRVTLRCSPRSGDLSVYWYQQSLDQGLQFLIQYYNGEERAKGNILERFSAQQFPDLHSELNLSSLELGDSALYFCASSSRGRANVLTFGAGSRLTVL.

The rearrangement uses TRBV19 and TRBJ1-6; 11 bases match TRBD1. Unmatched junction bases numbered 15, after V lost 7 bases and J lost 7 bases. The CDR3 runs 18 residues. Germline loops: CDR1 LNHDA, CDR2 SQIVND (reference sequence). CDR3: CASKRTPGQGVSNSPLHF. For the CDR3, the DNA is TGTGCCAGTAAACGAACACCGGGACAGGGGGTATCCAATTCACCCCTCCACTTT.

This clone was seen only a few times. V usage is TRBV18 and J usage is TRBJ1-1, with D possibly being TRBD1 (6 bases). The V gene's germline CDR1 is KGHSH and CDR2 LQKENI. V was cut by 5 bases and J by 5 bases, with 18 bases left in between. The CDR3 spans 15 residues. The CDR3 DNA reads TGTGCCAGCTCAGATTTACAGGGTAGGGAAACTGAAGCTTTCTTT. As protein: CASSDLQGRETEAFF.

The genes are TRBV6-1 and TRBJ2-7; TRBD1 is a possible D gene (6 bases). Trimming left V 2 bases short and J 8 bases short, with 31 bases between. This CDR3 has 19 residues. Germline CDR1 is MNHNS and CDR2 is SASEGT. The CDR3 bases are TGTGCCAGCAGTGAAAGGGCCCGTGGTTGGGGGACACTACCTACGAAGCAGTACTTC. This sequence encodes CASSERARGWGTLPTKQYF.

The rearrangement joins TRBV18 to TRBJ2-2, with 7 bases fitting TRBD1. From germline, CDR1 is KGHSH and CDR2 LQKENI. The CDR3 covers 15 residues. V lost 3 bases and J lost 7; bases outside the gene matches: 8. The CDR3 DNA reads as TGTGCCAGCTCACCGCAGGGGGAGCTCCTCGGGGAGCTGTTTTTT. This sequence encodes CASSPQGELLGELFF.

J is TRBJ2-1 and V is TRBV5-5; 7 bases are a match to TRBD2. Trimming at V came to 0 bases and at J to 5 bases, leaving 11 bases not matched to a gene. The CDR3 totals 17 residues. Germline V lookup: CDR1 SGHKS, CDR2 YYEKEE (reference sequence). CDR3: CASSLVFLLAPDNEQFF. CDR3 in DNA: TGTGCCAGCAGCTTGGTCTTTTTACTAGCGCCCGACAATGAGCAGTTCTTC.

The chain is built from TRBV6-5 and TRBJ1-6; tentatively, D is TRBD1 (5 bases). The CDR3 spans 13 residues. Trimming removed 3 bases from V and 7 bases from J, with 7 bases in between. The germline CDR1 and CDR2 sequences are MNHEY and SVGAGI. This CDR3 reads CASSYTGNSPLHF. The CDR3 DNA follows: TGTGCCAGCAGTTATACAGGCAATTCACCCCTCCACTTT.

This sequence joins TRBV29-1 and TRBJ1-1; D call uncertain. The V end was cut by 4 bases, the J end by 4 bases, with 16 bases between. The CDR3 consists of 14 residues. Germline loops: CDR1 SQVTM, CDR2 ANQGSEA. The CDR3 region has the DNA TGCAGCGTTGTTGCTCCCAGCCGGAGCACTGAAGCTTTCTTT. It encodes CSVVAPSRSTEAFF.

The V call is TRBV3-1 (or the pseudogene TRBV3-2), the J call TRBJ2-7, with 12 positions matching TRBD1. CDR1 and CDR2 (germline): LGHDT, YNNKEL (reference sequence). This CDR3 has 16 residues. V was pared by 4 bases and J by 0 bases, with 4 bases of the junction left unmatched. The CDR3 DNA follows: TGTGCCAGCAGCCTGGGACAGGGGGCGGGCTCCTACGAGCAGTACTTC. Its translation: CASSLGQGAGSYEQYF.

The chain employs TRBV14 and TRBJ1-4; unclear D gene. Germline-derived CDR1 and CDR2 are SGHDN and FVKESK. The V gene lost 5 bases and the J gene lost 7 bases, with 14 bases spanning the gap. The CDR3 loop spans 14 amino acids. The CDR3 loop is CASSTGGLGEKLFF. The CDR3 bases are TGTGCCAGCAGCACGGGAGGGTTGGGTGAAAAACTGTTTTTT. Full variable domain (remainder filled in from reference TRBV14 and TRBJ1-4): EAGVTQFPSHSVIEKGQTVTLRCDPISGHDNLYWYRRVMGKEIKFLLHFVKESKQDESGMPNNRFLAERTGGTYSTLKVQPAELEDSGVYFCASSTGGLGEKLFFGSGTQLSVL.

The rearrangement links TRBV4-1 to TRBJ2-7, with 10 bases aligning to TRBD2. Germline CDR1 MGHRA, CDR2 YSYEKL. This CDR3 is built from 18 residues. The junction had 19 bases not matched to a gene; V was cut back by 5 bases and J by 6 bases. The CDR3: CASSSRSVGLAGDAEQYF. The CDR3 DNA reads as TGCGCCAGCAGCTCCCGTTCGGTCGGGCTAGCGGGAGACGCCGAGCAGTACTTC.

This clone was detected only a few times. V gene TRBV5-1 combines with J gene TRBJ2-7, with 8 nucleotides matching TRBD1. The V and J ends lost 1 base and 6 bases, in that order; junction bases with no gene match: 9. Germline V gene lookup returns CDR1 SGHRS and CDR2 YFSETQ. The CDR3 has 15 residues. The CDR3 sequence: CASSLFETGAREQYF. The CDR3 DNA reads TGCGCCAGCAGCTTGTTCGAGACAGGGGCGCGCGAGCAGTACTTC.

This clone was seen a single time. The CDR3 reads CASGRGGSETQYF. The CDR3 nucleotides read TGTGCCAGCGGGAGGGGAGGGTCGGAGACCCAGTACTTC. V usage is TRBV6-5 and J usage is TRBJ2-5; 7 nucleotides match TRBD2. The V segment lost 8 bases and the J segment 5 bases; nucleotides outside the gene matches: 8. Germline lookup yields CDR1 MNHEY and CDR2 SVGAGI. The CDR3 covers 13 residues.

This chain joins TRBV7-2 and TRBJ1-2; possible D gene TRBD1, 6 bases. This CDR3 comprises 14 residues. V lost 3 bases and J lost 2, with 10 bases in between. The germline CDR1 and CDR2 sequences are SGHTA and FQGNSA. The CDR3 DNA follows: TGTGCCAGCAGCTTGGGGGCAGCCAACTATGGCTACACCTTC. Its protein product is CASSLGAANYGYTF.

The sample holds a few counts of this clone. The chain links TRBV18 to TRBJ1-3; D is unclear. In germline, CDR1 is KGHSH, CDR2 LQKENI. Trimming left V 7 bases short and J 3 bases short, with 4 bases between. The CDR3 consists of 11 residues. CDR3 in amino acids: CASFLGNTIYF. In nucleotides, the CDR3 is TGTGCCAGCTTCCTTGGAAACACCATATATTTT. Looking up the rest from reference TRBV18 and TRBJ1-3 gives the full variable domain: NAGVMQNPRHLVRRRGQEARLRCSPMKGHSHVYWYRQLPEEGLKFMVYLQKENIIDESGMPKERFSAEFPKEGPSILRIQQVVRGDSAAYFCASFLGNTIYFGEGSWLTVV.

This clone was detected only once. The V call is TRBV5-5, the J call TRBJ2-3; 8 bases match TRBD1. Germline V gene sequence: CDR1 SGHKS, CDR2 YYEKEE (reference sequence). V lost 3 bases, J lost 1 base, and 7 bases stayed unmatched. The CDR3 length is 16 residues. CDR3 amino acids: CASSYGQGSRTDTQYF. The DNA of the CDR3 is TGTGCCAGCAGCTACGGACAGGGCTCACGCACAGATACGCAGTATTTT.

J is TRBJ2-7 and V is TRBV28, with D possibly matching TRBD2 (6 bases). Germline-derived CDR1 and CDR2 are MDHEN and SYDVKM. With 4 bases removed from V and 3 bases from J, the gap between germline ends came to 16 bases. The CDR3 loop spans 15 amino acids. CDR3 protein: CASSSEVLADYEQYF. CDR3 DNA: TGTGCCAGCAGTTCCGAGGTGTTAGCGGACTACGAGCAGTACTTC.

J is TRBJ2-4 and V is TRBV18; a possible D gene is TRBD1 (6 bases). V gave up 6 bases and J gave up 1 base, with 13 bases separating them. CDR3 length: 15 residues. The germline CDR1 and CDR2 sequences are KGHSH and LQKENI. The CDR3 loop is CASSPTQGAKNIQYF. The CDR3 DNA sequence: TGTGCCAGCTCCCCAACACAGGGCGCCAAAAACATTCAGTACTTC.

This rearrangement joins TRBV2 to TRBJ2-2, with D possibly matching TRBD1 (6 bases). Germline CDR1 is SNHLY and CDR2 is FYNNEI. CDR3 length: 14 amino acids. The germline V and J ends were trimmed by 6 bases and 7 bases, with 15 bases remaining between them. CDR3: CASRRGYFIGELFF. DNA for the CDR3: TGTGCCAGCAGGAGGGGGTACTTTATCGGGGAGCTGTTTTTT.

The J gene is TRBJ2-3, the V gene TRBV6-2 or TRBV6-3; 10 nucleotides align to TRBD2. The germline V gene has CDR1 MNHEY and CDR2 SVGEGT. The CDR3 runs to 15 residues. J lost 0 bases, V lost 6 bases, and 3 bases had no gene match. The chain's CDR3 is CASSLTSGSTDTQYF. The CDR3 DNA follows: TGTGCCAGCAGCCTGACTAGCGGGAGCACAGATACGCAGTATTTT.

The sample holds one count of this clone. This chain links TRBV15 with TRBJ2-3; D perhaps matches TRBD1 (6 bases). Germline CDR1 and CDR2: LNHNV and YYDKDF (reference sequence). V was cut by 0 bases and J by 6 bases, with 16 bases left in between. The CDR3 runs 16 residues. DNA of the CDR3: TGTGCCACCAGCAGAGACATTGGGGGCCTCGGGGATACGCAGTATTTT. Amino acids: CATSRDIGGLGDTQYF. The full variable domain, in which reference TRBV15 and TRBJ2-3 provide the parts outside the CDR3, is DAMVIQNPRYQVTQFGKPVTLSCSQTLNHNVMYWYQQKSSQAPKLLFHYYDKDFNNEADTPDNFQSRRPNTSFCFLDIRSPGLGDTAMYLCATSRDIGGLGDTQYFGPGTRLTVL.

This clone was recorded a few times. The chain uses TRBV28 and TRBJ1-1; D may be TRBD1 (5 bases). This CDR3 region has 14 residues. V lost 3 bases to trimming and J lost 2 bases, with 10 bases between them. Germline V gene data show CDR1 as MDHEN and CDR2 as SYDVKM. CDR3 nucleotide sequence: TGTGCCAGCAGTTTTGGACAAATTAACACTGAAGCTTTCTTT. Protein product: CASSFGQINTEAFF.

The chain links TRBV5-1 to TRBJ1-6, with 7 bases lining up with TRBD1. Germline trimming cut 0 bases from V and 0 bases from J; bases unmatched to any gene: 6. This CDR3 region has 18 residues. The germline gives CDR1 SGHRS, CDR2 YFSETQ. CDR3 DNA: TGCGCCAGCAGCTTGGCTGGAGGGGGCAGCTCCTATAATTCACCCCTCCACTTT. It is translated as CASSLAGGGSSYNSPLHF.

V usage is TRBV24-1 and J usage is TRBJ2-7; 9 bases align to TRBD1. This CDR3 spans 13 amino acids. Per the germline V gene, CDR1 is KGHDR and CDR2 is SFDVKD. Trimming took 9 bases from V and 1 from J; bases not matched to a gene: 3. The CDR3 DNA reads as TGTGCCACCGAAGGGACAGGGTCCTACGAGCAGTACTTC. Amino acids: CATEGTGSYEQYF.

The chain recombines TRBV7-2 with TRBJ1-1; weak D call: TRBD1 (5 bases). Trimming stripped 1 base from V and 5 bases from J, with 14 bases between. The CDR3 length is 15 residues. The germline V gene has CDR1 SGHTA and CDR2 FQGNSA. The CDR3 region has the DNA TGTGCCAGCAGCTTAGGGGCGGGGGTTCAAACTGAAGCTTTCTTT. Protein sequence: CASSLGAGVQTEAFF.

V gene TRBV7-2 combines with J gene TRBJ2-3; D gene uncertain. From germline, CDR1 is SGHTA and CDR2 FQGNSA. Trimming took off 1 base at V and 0 bases at J, with 11 bases between the two ends. The CDR3 totals 16 residues. CDR3 DNA: TGTGCCAGCAGCTTAGTGGCGGCCCGTAGCACAGATACGCAGTATTTT. Protein sequence: CASSLVAARSTDTQYF.

The gene calls are TRBV6-5 and TRBJ2-1, with a weak D call TRBD1 (7 bases). The CDR3 consists of 14 residues. CDR1 MNHEY and CDR2 SVGAGI come from the germline V gene. V lost 6 bases and J lost 7, with 16 bases in between. The CDR3 DNA sequence: TGTGCCAGCAGATCAGGGGGGTCTCGGAATGAGCAGTTCTTC. Its translation: CASRSGGSRNEQFF.

The chain combines TRBV10-2 with TRBJ2-7, with 8 positions matching TRBD2. This CDR3 spans 14 amino acids. The V segment lost 6 bases and the J segment 4 bases; nucleotides outside the gene matches: 8. Per germline, CDR1 WSHSY and CDR2 SAAADI. The CDR3 DNA reads TGCGCCAGCAGGGCCGGGACTAGGGCATACGAGCAGTACTTC. Protein: CASRAGTRAYEQYF.